Below are 25 T cell receptor beta chains sequenced from a single sample in a study of post-analysis software for immune sequencing data (dated by TCRdb to 2014 to 2015). Paper-wide results and their limitations: Significantly higher frequencies in patients than in controls were found for roughly 5 TRBV segments, including TRBV5-6, TRBV5-1 and TRBV20-1.

For these receptors, no antigen is known. Library generation was performed with PCR. TCRdb shows the sequencer as Illumina HiSeq 2500. To reduce PCR and sequencing biases, unique molecular identifiers were built into the TCR beta cDNA libraries. Using fastp trimming at Q25 and MiXCR clonotype assembly, TCRdb reanalyzed the public sequencing data and kept in-frame beta chains. Each CDR3 protein gets just one entry, which takes the most common genes and DNA from the rows behind it. The sample profile shows a few hundred thousand distinct CDR3 sequences; around a third of them were found once. The ten largest make up around 6% of the sample. Sequenced material: blood. The receptors here all came from a girl younger than 18 with multiple sclerosis.

CDR3 sequence (DNA): TGTGCCACCAGCAGAGATGGGGACAAGAATCAGCCCCAGCATTTT. Translation: CATSRDGDKNQPQHF. The chain couples TRBV15 to TRBJ1-5, with a tentative D call TRBD1 (6 bases). This CDR3 spans 15 amino acids. The V and J ends lost 0 bases and 4 bases respectively, with 10 bases between them. Germline values: CDR1 LNHNV, CDR2 YYDKDF (reference sequence).

J is TRBJ1-5 and V is TRBV3-1; D not resolved. The V gene lost 3 bases and the J gene lost 4 bases, with 16 bases spanning the gap. Germline CDR1 LGHDT, CDR2 YNNKEL (reference sequence). The CDR3 has 16 residues. The CDR3: CASSQDPGSRNQPQHF. Written as DNA, the CDR3 is TGTGCCAGCAGCCAGGACCCAGGCAGTCGAAATCAGCCCCAGCATTTT.

The rearrangement links TRBV6-5 to TRBJ1-6; 8 positions agree with TRBD1. V was clipped by 7 bases and J by 6 bases; unmatched bases: 11. The CDR3 has 16 amino acids. Germline-derived CDR1 and CDR2 are MNHEY and SVGAGI. DNA for the CDR3: TGTGCCAGCACCCTCGGGACAGGACCCGTTAATTCACCCCTCCACTTT. Its protein product is CASTLGTGPVNSPLHF.

This clonotype was seen only a few times. This chain joins TRBV11-2 and TRBJ2-5; the D is unclear. The CDR3 runs 15 residues. Trimming cost V 0 bases and J 1 base, with 9 bases left between them. Germline values: CDR1 SGHAT, CDR2 FQNNGV. The CDR3 coding sequence is TGTGCCAGCAGCTTAGATTGGCGCATCCAAGAGACCCAGTACTTC. This sequence encodes CASSLDWRIQETQYF.

The chain combines TRBV12-3 or TRBV12-4 with TRBJ1-2, with 7 bases identical to TRBD1. The length of the CDR3 is 13 residues. J gave up 2 bases and V 7 bases, and 4 bases lay outside the gene matches. CDR3 sequence: CASTKGQNYGYTF. CDR3 bases: TGTGCCAGCACCAAGGGACAGAACTATGGCTACACCTTC.

This clonotype was seen a few times. The rearrangement links TRBV6-1 to TRBJ2-1, with 8 bases identical to TRBD2. With 6 bases clipped from V and 8 bases from J, the junction kept 12 bases outside the gene matches. CDR1 and CDR2 from the germline V gene are MNHNS and SASEGT. The CDR3 totals 15 residues. The CDR3 DNA is TGTGCCAGCAGGATGACTAGCGCCCGTTCCGATGAGCAGTTCTTC. Its translation is CASRMTSARSDEQFF.

The chain carries TRBV12-3 or TRBV12-4 and TRBJ2-1, with D possibly matching TRBD2 (5 bases). The CDR3 is made up of 17 amino acids. V lost 7 bases to trimming and J lost 0 bases, with 19 bases between them. The CDR3 bases are TGTGCCAGCATCCCCGTAGTGGGCGGACTCTCCTACAATGAGCAGTTCTTC. Protein sequence: CASIPVVGGLSYNEQFF.

This clonotype was seen at least ten times. The chain is built from TRBV29-1 and TRBJ2-6, with D hard to call. V was trimmed by 4 bases and J by 1 base, leaving 8 bases between them. The germline CDR1 and CDR2 sequences are SQVTM and ANQGSEA. This CDR3 is 14 amino acids long. The CDR3 is CSVGPPSGANVLTF. The CDR3 DNA follows: TGCAGCGTTGGCCCTCCTTCTGGGGCCAACGTCCTGACTTTC.

The table lists this clonotype with a few counts. The chain has TRBV4-1 and TRBJ2-5, with D possibly called TRBD1 or TRBD2 (5 bases each). Germline V gene lookup returns CDR1 MGHRA and CDR2 YSYEKL. This CDR3 has 15 amino acids. The V and J ends lost 5 bases and 3 bases respectively, with 16 bases between them. CDR3 region: CASSKGSGGEETQYF. The CDR3 DNA is TGCGCCAGCAGCAAAGGTTCTGGGGGAGAAGAGACCCAGTACTTC.

The chain combines TRBV15 with TRBJ1-3, with 7 bases lining up with TRBD1. The CDR3 covers 15 residues. The J segment lost 2 bases and the V segment lost 4 bases, leaving 5 bases of the junction unmatched. From germline, CDR1 is LNHNV and CDR2 YYDKDF (reference sequence). CDR3 residues: CATSMKTGAGNTIYF. CDR3 coding DNA: TGTGCCACCAGCATGAAAACAGGGGCTGGAAACACCATATATTTT.

This clonotype was counted between two and nine times. The chain employs TRBV6-4 and TRBJ1-5, with D perhaps TRBD1 (6 bases). The V gene lost 3 bases and the J gene lost 6 bases, with 9 bases spanning the gap. Germline V CDR1 and CDR2: MRHNA, SNTAGT. The CDR3 extends over 13 amino acids. CDR3 in DNA: TGTGCCAGCAGTGAACTAGGGGGTCAGCCCCAGCATTTT. Its protein is CASSELGGQPQHF.

This rearrangement joins TRBV4-2 to TRBJ2-1, with 7 bases matching TRBD2. V lost 4 bases, J lost 4 bases, and 10 bases stayed unmatched. CDR1 LGHNA and CDR2 YNFKEQ come from the germline V gene. CDR3 length: 16 amino acids. The CDR3 DNA is TGTGCCAGCAGCCCGGCGGGTGATAGCGGGTACAATGAGCAGTTCTTC. It is translated as CASSPAGDSGYNEQFF.

This rearrangement joins TRBV4-2 to TRBJ2-5, with TRBD2 identical over 7 bases. The ends lost 9 bases at V and 2 bases at J; junction bases unmatched: 9. Germline values: CDR1 LGHNA, CDR2 YNFKEQ. The CDR3 is made up of 14 amino acids. CDR3 bases: TGTGCCAGTAGTATGGGGGGGAAACAAGAGACCCAGTACTTC. Its protein product is CASSMGGKQETQYF.

The chain carries TRBV19 and TRBJ2-1; maybe TRBD2 (6 bases). With 9 bases removed from V and 4 bases from J, the gap between germline ends came to 16 bases. Germline V gives CDR1 LNHDA, CDR2 SQIVND (reference sequence). CDR3 length: 14 residues. CDR3 in amino acids: CASQHGGTYNEQFF. The CDR3 nucleotides read TGTGCCAGCCAACACGGAGGGACGTACAATGAGCAGTTCTTC.

In this sample, this clonotype turned up a few times. V and J are TRBV20-1 and TRBJ1-1; D is unclear. Trimming pared 1 base from V and 0 bases from J, leaving 9 bases between. Germline-derived CDR1 and CDR2 are DFQATT and SNEGSKA (reference sequence). The CDR3 is made up of 14 amino acids. The CDR3 bases are TGCAGTGCTAGAGCCGCGTTGATGAACACTGAAGCTTTCTTT. Residues: CSARAALMNTEAFF.

This clonotype showed up many times. The chain employs TRBV7-2 and TRBJ2-1; no firm D call. This CDR3 is 14 amino acids long. Trimming cost V 2 bases and J 5 bases, with 10 bases left between them. Germline lookup yields CDR1 SGHTA and CDR2 FQGNSA. The CDR3 DNA reads TGTGCCAGCAGCTTAAGACTTACCCACAATGAGCAGTTCTTC. Its protein is CASSLRLTHNEQFF.

For the CDR3, the DNA is TGTGCCAGCAGTTCCCTGGACAGAAGCACAGATACGCAGTATTTT. Protein: CASSSLDRSTDTQYF. This chain joins TRBV6-5 and TRBJ2-3; tentatively, D is TRBD1 (6 bases). The CDR3 is made up of 15 amino acids. Germline V lookup: CDR1 MNHEY, CDR2 SVGAGI. Trimming removed 4 bases from V and 0 bases from J, with 11 bases in between.

This chain links TRBV20-1 with TRBJ2-1; 9 nucleotides align to TRBD2. Trimming cost V 0 bases and J 6 bases; bases outside gene matches: 15. From germline, CDR1 is DFQATT and CDR2 SNEGSKA (reference sequence). The CDR3 has 18 amino acids. CDR3 region: CSARDLRRGGAKPNEQFF. In DNA, the CDR3 is TGCAGTGCTAGAGATCTTCGGCGCGGGGGGGCCAAACCCAATGAGCAGTTCTTC.

V gene TRBV4-1 combines with J gene TRBJ1-4; no clear D gene. Deletions cut 1 base from V and 7 bases from J, with 7 bases between. The V gene's germline CDR1 is MGHRA and CDR2 YSYEKL. The CDR3 length is 13 residues. In DNA form, the CDR3 reads TGCGCCAGCAGCCAAGGGACTCGTGAAAAACTGTTTTTT. Translating it yields CASSQGTREKLFF.

This clonotype occurred once. The chain links TRBV6-6 to TRBJ2-5; 7 bases are shared with TRBD2. The V segment lost 6 bases and the J segment 7 bases; nucleotides outside the gene matches: 11. Germline lookup yields CDR1 MNHNY and CDR2 SVGAGI (reference sequence). The CDR3 consists of 14 residues. The CDR3 is CASSFQAGMRTQYF. In nucleotides, the CDR3 is TGTGCCAGCAGCTTCCAAGCGGGGATGAGGACCCAGTACTTC.

The sample holds one count of this clonotype. V and J are TRBV7-9 and TRBJ2-1; D might be TRBD1 (5 bases). Trimming shortened V by 2 bases and J by 8 bases, and 16 bases separated the two germline ends. CDR3 size: 15 residues. Germline CDR1 is SEHNR and CDR2 is FQNEAQ (reference sequence). CDR3 in amino acids: CASSLPGPLGDEQFF. The CDR3 nucleotides read TGTGCCAGCAGCTTACCAGGGCCCCTAGGCGATGAGCAGTTCTTC.

This clonotype has just a few counts. The gene calls are TRBV7-9 and TRBJ1-2; possible D gene TRBD1, 6 bases. With 1 base removed from V and 9 bases from J, the gap between germline ends came to 15 bases. Germline V gene lookup returns CDR1 SEHNR and CDR2 FQNEAQ (reference sequence). The CDR3 length is 14 residues. The CDR3 loop is CASSLDPGEISYTF. The DNA of the CDR3 is TGTGCCAGCAGCTTAGATCCAGGGGAGATTAGCTACACCTTC.

This chain links TRBV2 with TRBJ2-7; 8 bases fit TRBD2. The end of the DNA aligns better with TRBJ2-5, so the J call may be wrong. CDR3 size: 16 residues. Per the germline V gene, CDR1 is SNHLY and CDR2 is FYNNEI. As DNA, the CDR3 is TGTGCCAGCAGTGACCTCCTAGCGGGTCTACAAGAGACCCAGTACTTC. This translates into CASSDLLAGLQETQYF.

This clonotype was seen a few times. The CDR3, as DNA: TGCGCCAGCAGCTACGGGGACAGGGAGATGGCTGGCTACACCTTC. It specifies CASSYGDREMAGYTF. The chain couples TRBV5-1 to TRBJ1-2, with 9 nucleotides matching TRBD1. CDR3 length: 15 amino acids. Germline V CDR1 and CDR2: SGHRS, YFSETQ. V gave up 3 bases and J gave up 7 bases; unmatched junction bases: 10.

The table lists this clonotype with a few counts. The gene calls are TRBV5-1 and TRBJ1-2, with D possibly being TRBD1 (6 bases). Trimming cost V 6 bases and J 3 bases, with 15 bases left between them. Per the germline V gene, CDR1 is SGHRS and CDR2 is YFSETQ. There are 14 residues in the CDR3. The DNA of the CDR3 is TGCGCCAGCATCCGTGGGGGGCAGCACTATGGCTACACCTTC. It codes for CASIRGGQHYGYTF. Full variable domain (missing parts from reference TRBV5-1 and TRBJ1-2): KAGVTQTPRYLIKTRGQQVTLSCSPISGHRSVSWYQQTPGQGLQFLFEYFSETQRNKGNFPGRFSGRQFSNSRSEMNVSTLELGDSALYLCASIRGGQHYGYTFGSGTRLTVV.